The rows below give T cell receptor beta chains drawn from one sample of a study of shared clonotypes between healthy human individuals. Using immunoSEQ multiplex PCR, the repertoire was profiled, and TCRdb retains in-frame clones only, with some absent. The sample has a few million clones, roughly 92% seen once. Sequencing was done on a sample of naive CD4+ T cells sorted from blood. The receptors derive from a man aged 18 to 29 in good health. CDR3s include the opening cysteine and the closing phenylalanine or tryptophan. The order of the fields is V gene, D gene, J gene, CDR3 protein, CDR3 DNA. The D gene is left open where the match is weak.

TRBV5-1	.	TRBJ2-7	CASSLLGPSSYEQYF	TGCGCCAGCAGCTTGTTAGGGCCTAGCTCCTACGAGCAGTACTTC
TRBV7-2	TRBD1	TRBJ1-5	CASSSAGGNSNQPQHF	TGTGCCAGCAGCTCCGCAGGGGGAAATAGCAATCAGCCCCAGCATTTT
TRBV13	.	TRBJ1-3	CASNYSPDRGGNTIYF	TGTGCCAGCAACTATTCGCCTGACAGAGGGGGAAACACCATATATTTT
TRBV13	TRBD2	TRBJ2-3	CASSRLAGTDTQYF	TGTGCCAGCAGCCGACTAGCGGGCACAGATACGCAGTATTTT
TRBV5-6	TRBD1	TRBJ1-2	CASSRGPNYGYTF	TGTGCCAGCAGCAGGGGGCCGAACTATGGCTACACCTTC
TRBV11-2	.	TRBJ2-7	CASSPDKYYEQYF	TGTGCCAGCAGCCCCGACAAGTACTACGAGCAGTACTTC
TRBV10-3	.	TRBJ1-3	CAITPIAGNTIYF	TGTGCCATCACCCCAATCGCTGGAAACACCATATATTTT
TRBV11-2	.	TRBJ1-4	CASSLVRGLNEKLFF	TGTGCCAGCAGCTTAGTAAGGGGCCTGAATGAAAAACTGTTTTTT
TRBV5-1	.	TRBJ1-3	CASSTRGFGNTIYF	TGCGCCAGCAGCACGAGGGGTTTCGGAAACACCATATATTTT
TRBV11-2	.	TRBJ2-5	CASGSGDFQETQYF	TGTGCCAGTGGGTCAGGGGATTTCCAAGAGACCCAGTACTTC